These 4 T cell receptor beta chains were sequenced from one sample in a study of cytomegalovirus exposure and HLA in healthy donors. PCR amplification relied on 60 Vbeta primers (plus 13 Jbeta primers). TCRdb keeps only in-frame clones here, not all; method: immunoSEQ multiplex PCR. The sample includes tens of thousands of clones, approximately 70% of them seen just once. Sequenced material: PBMCs. These receptors all stem from a woman in her forties or fifties in good health and CMV-seropositive.

This clone turned up a few times. The genes are TRBV28 and TRBJ1-4; D is unclear. Trimming removed 8 bases from V and 5 bases from J, with 12 bases in between. Germline V CDR1 and CDR2: MDHEN, SYDVKM. The CDR3 has 13 amino acids. Here the CDR3 reads CASLRAFNEKLFF. CDR3 bases: TGTGCCAGCCTGAGAGCATTCAATGAAAAACTGTTTTTT. Full variable domain (outside the CDR3, taken from reference TRBV28 and TRBJ1-4): DVKVTQSSRYLVKRTGEKVFLECVQDMDHENMFWYRQDPGLGLRLIYFSYDVKMKEKGDIPEGYSVSREKKERFSLILESASTNQTSMYLCASLRAFNEKLFFGSGTQLSVL.

The genes are TRBV7-2 and TRBJ2-2, with a weak D call TRBD2 (7 bases). CDR3 length equals 14 residues. Looked up from germline, CDR1 is SGHTA and CDR2 is FQGNSA. Trimming took off 2 bases at V and 6 bases at J, with 10 bases between the two ends. CDR3 sequence: CASSLKGGAGELFF. CDR3 nucleotides: TGTGCCAGCAGCTTAAAGGGGGGGGCCGGGGAGCTGTTTTTT.

This chain uses TRBV27 with TRBJ1-1; a weak D match, TRBD1 (5 bases). V was pared by 10 bases and J by 7 bases, with 25 bases between. The CDR3 loop spans 15 amino acids. Germline CDR1 is MNHEY and CDR2 is SMNVEV (reference sequence). The CDR3 here is CATLQWGAAKGEAFF. The CDR3 bases are TGTGCCACCCTACAATGGGGCGCAGCCAAAGGTGAAGCTTTCTTT.

The rearrangement uses TRBV2 and TRBJ2-2, with 7 bases lining up with TRBD1. The length of the CDR3 is 15 residues. Germline CDR1 and CDR2: SNHLY and FYNNEI. The junction had 13 bases not matched to a gene; V was cut back by 10 bases and J by 5 bases. The CDR3 region is CATTGAAYFTGELFF. In nucleotides, the CDR3 is TGTGCCACCACAGGGGCCGCGTATTTTACCGGGGAGCTGTTTTTT. Complete variable domain (other parts from reference TRBV2 and TRBJ2-2): EPEVTQTPSHQVTQMGQEVILRCVPISNHLYFYWYRQILGQKVEFLVSFYNNEISEKSEIFDDQFSVERPDGSNFTLKIRSTKLEDSAMYFCATTGAAYFTGELFFGEGSRLTVL.